This passage covers 11 T cell receptor beta chains from one sample sequenced in a study of CD8+CD57+ T cells in acquired aplastic anemia. In patients chosen for sequencing, flow cytometry had shown CD8+CD57+ cell expansion. Genomic DNA templated the TCR beta VDJ and CDR3 profiling. TCRdb redid the calling of the reads with MiXCR, one entry per CDR3 protein. The data hold about 200,000 distinct CDR3 sequences, with approximately 65% observed a single time. Sequenced sample: sorted CD4+, CD8+, or CD8+CD57+ T cells (not recorded which) from PBMCs. These receptors came from a human donor with aplastic anemia.

This clonotype was detected ten times or more. This chain links TRBV4-2 with TRBJ2-7; a possible D gene is TRBD2 (6 bases). The CDR3 loop spans 16 amino acids. V was trimmed by 1 base and J by 1 base, leaving 14 bases between them. Germline V gene lookup returns CDR1 LGHNA and CDR2 YNFKEQ. The CDR3 sequence: CASSQGRGWGSYEQYF. The CDR3 nucleotides are TGTGCCAGCAGCCAAGGGCGGGGTTGGGGGTCCTACGAGCAGTACTTC.

This clonotype was detected ten times or more. The V call is TRBV9, the J call TRBJ2-7; D possibly matches TRBD1 or TRBD2 (5 bases each). Germline CDR1 is SGDLS and CDR2 is YYNGEE. Trimming took off 0 bases at V and 6 bases at J, with 7 bases between the two ends. There are 12 residues in the CDR3. The CDR3 nucleotides are TGTGCCAGCAGCGTAGACGGGGCCGAGCAGTACTTC. It specifies CASSVDGAEQYF. Combining the CDR3 with reference TRBV9 and TRBJ2-7 gives the whole variable domain DSGVTQTPKHLITATGQRVTLRCSPRSGDLSVYWYQQSLDQGLQFLIQYYNGEERAKGNILERFSAQQFPDLHSELNLSSLELGDSALYFCASSVDGAEQYFGPGTRLTVT.

The CDR3 nucleotides read TGTGCCAGCAGTGAAAACTACCAAGAGACCCAGTACTTC. Translating it yields CASSENYQETQYF. The chain is built from TRBV2 and TRBJ2-5; D is undetermined. CDR3 length: 13 residues. Germline loops: CDR1 SNHLY, CDR2 FYNNEI. V was pared by 2 bases and J by 0 bases, with 4 bases between.

The chain's CDR3 is CASSLTGEDIQYF. The CDR3 nucleotides read TGCGCCAGCAGCTTGACAGGGGAAGACATTCAGTACTTC. The chain recombines TRBV5-1 with TRBJ2-4; TRBD1 agrees at 7 bases. CDR3 length equals 13 residues. The germline gives CDR1 SGHRS, CDR2 YFSETQ. The V and J ends lost 1 base and 8 bases, in that order; junction bases with no gene match: 3.

This clonotype was seen a handful of times. The V gene is TRBV10-3, the J gene TRBJ1-6; TRBD1 agrees at 7 bases. V was pared by 5 bases and J by 6 bases, with 4 bases of the junction left unmatched. Germline V gene data show CDR1 as ENHRY and CDR2 as SYGVKD. The CDR3 contains 14 residues. The CDR3 DNA follows: TGTGCCATCAGTCCCGGACAGGTTAATTCACCCCTCCACTTT. Translating gives CAISPGQVNSPLHF.

The V gene is TRBV6-4, the J gene TRBJ1-1; D uncertain. Deletions cut 8 bases from V and 6 bases from J, with 22 bases between. CDR1 and CDR2 (germline): MRHNA, SNTAGT. The CDR3 is 15 amino acids. CDR3 bases: TGTGCCAGCCGAAACCAGTTCGTCGGGGTGCCTGAAGCTTTCTTT. Translating it yields CASRNQFVGVPEAFF.

The sample holds many counts of this clonotype. The chain couples TRBV7-3 to TRBJ2-1; D may match TRBD1 or TRBD2 (6 bases each). V lost 5 bases, J lost 1 base, and 18 bases lay in between. CDR3 size: 17 residues. Germline V CDR1 and CDR2: SGHTA, FQGTGA. Written as DNA, the CDR3 is TGTGCCAGCAGCCCAAGGGGGGAAGGGGGTTCCTACAATGAGCAGTTCTTC. Protein product: CASSPRGEGGSYNEQFF.

The chain is built from TRBV7-2 and TRBJ2-7; 15 bases agree with TRBD2. CDR1 is SGHTA, CDR2 FQGNSA, per germline. The ends lost 5 bases at V and 2 bases at J; junction bases unmatched: 10. CDR3 length: 18 residues. CDR3 in DNA: TGTGCCAGCAGCAAATCGGGACTAGCGGGAGGCGGGACCTACGAGCAGTACTTC. This encodes CASSKSGLAGGGTYEQYF.

This clonotype appeared a single time. The genes are TRBV7-6 and TRBJ2-2; D is possibly TRBD1 (5 bases). Germline V gene lookup returns CDR1 SGHVS and CDR2 FNYEAQ. V lost 1 base and J 7 bases, leaving 10 bases between the germline ends. This CDR3 spans 14 amino acids. As DNA, the CDR3 is TGTGCCAGCAGCTTAGTACTGGGGCGCGGGGAGCTGTTTTTT. Its protein product is CASSLVLGRGELFF.

Many counts were recorded for this clonotype. The rearrangement links TRBV3-1 to TRBJ2-7; a possible D gene is TRBD2 (7 bases). The CDR3 is 16 amino acids. V was trimmed by 4 bases and J by 0 bases, leaving 16 bases between them. Germline V gene data show CDR1 as LGHDT and CDR2 as YNNKEL (reference sequence). CDR3 sequence: CASSPSSRGPSYEQYF. The CDR3 nucleotides are TGTGCCAGCAGCCCCAGTTCGCGGGGGCCCTCCTACGAGCAGTACTTC.

The chain employs TRBV24-1 and TRBJ2-7, with 8 bases lining up with TRBD1. Germline loops: CDR1 KGHDR, CDR2 SFDVKD. The V and J ends lost 6 bases and 6 bases, in that order; junction bases with no gene match: 3. This CDR3 is 12 amino acids long. The CDR3 sequence is CATSWTGLEQYF. The CDR3 DNA is TGTGCCACCAGTTGGACAGGGCTCGAGCAGTACTTC.